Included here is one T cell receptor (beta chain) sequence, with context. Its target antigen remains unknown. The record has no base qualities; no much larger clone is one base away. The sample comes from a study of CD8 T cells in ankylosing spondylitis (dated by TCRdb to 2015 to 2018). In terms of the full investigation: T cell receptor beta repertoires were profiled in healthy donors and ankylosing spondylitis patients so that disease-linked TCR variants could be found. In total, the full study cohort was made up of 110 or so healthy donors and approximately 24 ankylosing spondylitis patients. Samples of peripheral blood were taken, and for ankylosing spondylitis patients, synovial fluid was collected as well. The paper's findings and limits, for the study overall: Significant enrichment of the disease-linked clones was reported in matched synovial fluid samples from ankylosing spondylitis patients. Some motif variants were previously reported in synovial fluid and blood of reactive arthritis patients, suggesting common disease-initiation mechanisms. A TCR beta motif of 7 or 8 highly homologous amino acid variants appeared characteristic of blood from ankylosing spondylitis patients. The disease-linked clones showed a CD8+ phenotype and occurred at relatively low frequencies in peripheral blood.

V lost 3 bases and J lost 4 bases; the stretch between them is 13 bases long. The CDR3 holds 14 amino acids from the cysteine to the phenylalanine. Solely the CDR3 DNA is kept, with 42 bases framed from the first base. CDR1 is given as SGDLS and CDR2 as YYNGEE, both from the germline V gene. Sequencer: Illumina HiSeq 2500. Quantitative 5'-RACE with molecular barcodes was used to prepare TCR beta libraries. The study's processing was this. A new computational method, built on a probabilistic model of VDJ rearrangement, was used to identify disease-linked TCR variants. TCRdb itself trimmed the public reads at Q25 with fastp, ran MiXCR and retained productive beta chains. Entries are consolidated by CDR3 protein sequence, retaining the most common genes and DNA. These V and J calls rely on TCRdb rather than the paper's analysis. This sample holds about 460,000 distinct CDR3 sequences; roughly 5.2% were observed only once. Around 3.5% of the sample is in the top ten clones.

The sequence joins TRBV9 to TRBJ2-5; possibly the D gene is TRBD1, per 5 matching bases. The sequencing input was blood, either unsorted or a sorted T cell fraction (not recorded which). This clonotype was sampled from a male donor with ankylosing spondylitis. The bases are TGTGCCAGCAGCGCCAGGGCCCAAGGAGAGACCCAGTACTTC. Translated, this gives CASSARAQGETQYF.